The next 8 T cell receptor beta chains were all read from a single sample in a study of T cell responses to AZD1222 COVID-19 vaccine. TCRdb keeps only in-frame clones here, not all; method: immunoSEQ multiplex PCR. Among some 100,000 clones, 88% were seen once, and the ten largest hold about 1.8%. The sample consisted of peripheral blood, taken on day 0 of AZD1222 vaccination. The receptors derive from an adult in good health.

This CDR3 reads CAWIWDSYNEQFF. In nucleotides, the CDR3 is TGTGCCTGGATATGGGACAGTTACAATGAGCAGTTCTTC. The V call is TRBV30, the J call TRBJ2-1; 7 nucleotides agree with TRBD1. V was clipped by 4 bases and J by 4 bases; unmatched bases: 4. The germline gives CDR1 GTSNPN, CDR2 SVGIG (reference sequence). The CDR3 totals 13 residues.

The sample holds one count of this clone. This rearrangement joins TRBV4-1 to TRBJ2-3; no clear D. CDR1 MGHRA and CDR2 YSYEKL come from the germline V gene. The CDR3 sequence is 16 residues long. V lost 4 bases, J lost 6 bases, and 20 bases lay in between. CDR3 sequence reads: CASSPRLVSSRDTQYF. The CDR3 region has the DNA TGCGCCAGCAGCCCAAGGCTCGTCAGCTCACGCGATACGCAGTATTTT.

This clone was seen a handful of times. This rearrangement joins TRBV6-5 to TRBJ2-3; tentative D call: TRBD2 (5 bases). CDR3 size: 15 residues. The V and J ends lost 6 bases and 5 bases respectively, with 18 bases between them. Per the germline V gene, CDR1 is MNHEY and CDR2 is SVGAGI. Written as DNA, the CDR3 is TGTGCCAGCAGGTATATCGGGAACCTCGGAGATACGCAGTATTTT. Protein: CASRYIGNLGDTQYF.

This clone was found a few times. This sequence joins TRBV7-3 and TRBJ2-3; 7 bases line up with TRBD2. V dropped 5 bases and J dropped 6; count of bases not matched to a gene: 5. The CDR3 spans 13 residues. Per the germline V gene, CDR1 is SGHTA and CDR2 is FQGTGA. CDR3 sequence reads: CASSRTRSDTQYF. CDR3 DNA: TGTGCCAGCAGCCGGACTAGATCTGATACGCAGTATTTT.

The rearrangement joins TRBV14 to TRBJ2-7; D might be TRBD1 or TRBD2, each matching 5 bases. The V end was cut by 5 bases, the J end by 1 base, with 27 bases between. CDR3 size: 19 residues. In germline, CDR1 is SGHDN, CDR2 FVKESK. CDR3 nucleotides: TGTGCCAGCAGCGCGACCTTACTTCCGGGACGACGGCCGTCCTACGAGCAGTACTTC. Protein: CASSATLLPGRRPSYEQYF. Full variable domain (outside the CDR3, taken from reference TRBV14 and TRBJ2-7): EAGVTQFPSHSVIEKGQTVTLRCDPISGHDNLYWYRRVMGKEIKFLLHFVKESKQDESGMPNNRFLAERTGGTYSTLKVQPAELEDSGVYFCASSATLLPGRRPSYEQYFGPGTRLTVT.

The chain recombines TRBV5-1 with TRBJ2-7; tentative D call: TRBD1 (6 bases). Trimming left V 0 bases short and J 1 base short, with 11 bases between. Per germline, CDR1 SGHRS and CDR2 YFSETQ. This CDR3 comprises 15 residues. The CDR3 protein is CASSLDSQGSYEQYF. Here the CDR3 DNA reads TGCGCCAGCAGCTTGGATAGCCAGGGGTCCTACGAGCAGTACTTC. The variable domain in full, completed from reference TRBV5-1 and TRBJ2-7, reads KAGVTQTPRYLIKTRGQQVTLSCSPISGHRSVSWYQQTPGQGLQFLFEYFSETQRNKGNFPGRFSGRQFSNSRSEMNVSTLELGDSALYLCASSLDSQGSYEQYFGPGTRLTVT.

The rearrangement joins TRBV11-2 to TRBJ2-7; D may match TRBD1 or TRBD2 (5 bases each). Germline values: CDR1 SGHAT, CDR2 FQNNGV. The CDR3 totals 14 residues. V lost 1 base and J lost 0, with 7 bases in between. The CDR3 is CASSLGDGSYEQYF. The CDR3 DNA is TGTGCCAGCAGCTTAGGGGACGGCTCCTACGAGCAGTACTTC.

The chain links TRBV7-2 to TRBJ1-6; maybe TRBD1 (6 bases). Trimming removed 5 bases at V and 12 bases at J, with 11 bases between. This CDR3 is built from 12 residues. Germline V CDR1 and CDR2: SGHTA, FQGNSA. The CDR3 DNA follows: TGTGCCAGCAGCCTAGGACAGCGACCCCTCCACTTT. Translation: CASSLGQRPLHF.